What follows is one TCR beta chain and its context. This entry comes from a study of Ad26.COV2.S vaccination and SARS-CoV-2 variants. Per the germline V gene, CDR1 is MNHEY and CDR2 is SVGAGI. V shed 2 bases and J shed 6 bases, with 14 bases lying between them. CDR3 length equals 14 residues. Described treatment: some 20 received Ad26.COV2.S at low or high dose, single or two shots; 5 received placebo; per-sample allocation not given. Vaccine and placebo recipients were sampled on day 63 after the first injection. Assay used: immunoSEQ multiplex PCR; TCRdb lists only in-frame clones, some missing. Of some 390,000 clones listed, 89% are singletons.

The sample here was peripheral blood, taken in a trial of Ad26.COV2.S vaccine versus placebo. V gene TRBV6-5 combines with J gene TRBJ2-7; D remains ambiguous. The sequence derives from a person aged 18-65 years who received the Ad26.COV2.S COVID-19 vaccine or a placebo. The DNA for the CDR3 is TGTGCCAGCAGTTACGGCTCCTCCTCGATCGAGCAGTACTTC. It codes for CASSYGSSSIEQYF.